This TCR beta chain originates from a study of OX40 agonist ivuxolimab in advanced cancers. Study-wide results and caveats: In the 0.1-3.0 mg/kg groups, partial responders showed among the lowest expansion.

TCRdb keeps only in-frame clones here, not all; method: immunoSEQ multiplex PCR. The sample contains some 64,000 clones, approximately 92% of which appear only once. CDR3 length: 15 residues. With V trimmed by 5 bases and J by 2 bases, 5 bases remained unmatched. CDR1 SGHTA and CDR2 FQGTGA come from the germline V gene. Comment on this clone: Its antigen is still unknown.

The sequence derives from an adult with an advanced solid tumor such as melanoma, head and neck, liver or kidney cancer. Specimen: CD4+ or CD8+ T cells sorted from blood, collected in a trial of the OX40 agonist ivuxolimab. The chain links TRBV7-3 to TRBJ2-5, with TRBD2 matching 10 bases. The CDR3 spells CASSRGLAYQETQYF. The CDR3 bases are TGTGCCAGCAGCCGGGGACTAGCGTATCAAGAGACCCAGTACTTC.